The next 21 T cell receptor beta chains were all read from a single sample in a study of cytomegalovirus exposure and HLA in healthy donors. A multiplex PCR was run with 60 Vbeta primers and 13 Jbeta primers. The assay was immunoSEQ multiplex PCR, and TCRdb's table has in-frame clones only and misses some. Of fewer than 200,000 clones in the sample, 80% to 85% were seen once. Sequenced material: PBMCs. These receptors originate from a woman under 30 in good health and CMV-seronegative.

This chain joins TRBV4-3 and TRBJ1-1; 7 positions match TRBD1. The CDR3 is made up of 15 amino acids. From germline, CDR1 is LGHNA and CDR2 YSLEER. V lost 4 bases, J lost 0 bases, and 5 bases stayed unmatched. The chain's CDR3 is CASSPGQFMNTEAFF. The CDR3 DNA sequence: TGCGCCAGCAGCCCGGGACAGTTCATGAACACTGAAGCTTTCTTT.

This clone was seen only a few times. J is TRBJ1-1 and V is TRBV13; possible D gene TRBD1, 6 bases. Trimming pared 4 bases from V and 0 bases from J, leaving 9 bases between. The CDR3 length is 14 residues. From germline, CDR1 is PRHDT and CDR2 FYEKMQ (reference sequence). The CDR3 here is CASSSDSMNTEAFF. The DNA for the CDR3 is TGTGCCAGCAGCTCGGACAGCATGAACACTGAAGCTTTCTTT.

V is TRBV9 and J is TRBJ2-1, with 11 bases lining up with TRBD2. Germline-derived CDR1 and CDR2 are SGDLS and YYNGEE. V shed 3 bases and J 6 bases; nucleotides not matched to a gene: 5. CDR3 length: 15 residues. The CDR3 sequence is CASSATSGSLNEQFF. The DNA of the CDR3 is TGTGCCAGCAGCGCTACTAGCGGGAGTCTCAATGAGCAGTTCTTC.

V and J are TRBV11-3 and TRBJ1-2, with D unclear. This CDR3 spans 12 amino acids. V was cut by 5 bases and J by 6 bases, with 10 bases left in between. CDR1 and CDR2 from the germline V gene are SGHNT and YENEEA. For the CDR3, the DNA is TGTGCCAGCAGCGAGGCAAGGAATGGCTACACCTTC. Translating it yields CASSEARNGYTF.

J is TRBJ2-3 and V is TRBV5-5; TRBD2 might be the D (5 bases). The V end was cut by 1 base, the J end by 0 bases, with 12 bases between. Germline loops: CDR1 SGHKS, CDR2 YYEKEE (reference sequence). The CDR3 length is 16 residues. This CDR3 is CASSLFQAVSTDTQYF. DNA of the CDR3: TGTGCCAGCAGCTTGTTTCAAGCGGTTAGCACAGATACGCAGTATTTT.

The chain couples TRBV9 to TRBJ2-5; the match to TRBD2 covers 9 bases. The CDR3 has 14 residues. V trimming: 0 bases; J trimming: 4 bases; junction bases outside the gene matches: 1. Germline V gene data show CDR1 as SGDLS and CDR2 as YYNGEE. As DNA, the CDR3 is TGTGCCAGCAGCGTAGGAGCGGGGGGAGAGACCCAGTACTTC. It is translated as CASSVGAGGETQYF.

V is TRBV28 and J is TRBJ2-7; D unclear. The germline V and J ends were trimmed by 7 bases and 4 bases, with 8 bases remaining between them. The germline CDR1 and CDR2 sequences are MDHEN and SYDVKM. The CDR3 consists of 11 residues. DNA of the CDR3: TGTGCCAGCACAACAGAGTACGAGCAGTACTTC. It yields the protein CASTTEYEQYF.

This chain links TRBV27 with TRBJ2-7, with 9 bases that match TRBD2. Unmatched junction bases numbered 15, after V lost 5 bases and J lost 7 bases. CDR3 size: 16 residues. Per germline, CDR1 MNHEY and CDR2 SMNVEV (reference sequence). This chain's CDR3 is CASSPIGLATAREQYF. CDR3 DNA: TGTGCCAGCAGTCCAATCGGACTAGCGACAGCCCGGGAGCAGTACTTC.

The J gene is TRBJ2-1, the V gene TRBV28, with D tentatively TRBD1 (6 bases). Germline CDR1 and CDR2: MDHEN and SYDVKM. CDR3 length: 12 residues. V shed 4 bases and J shed 6 bases, with 7 bases lying between them. CDR3 amino acids: CASSSTGNEQFF. In DNA form, the CDR3 reads TGTGCCAGCAGTTCGACAGGCAATGAGCAGTTCTTC.

This chain links TRBV19 with TRBJ2-7, with D perhaps TRBD1 (5 bases). V was trimmed by 2 bases and J by 2 bases, leaving 10 bases between them. The germline V gene has CDR1 LNHDA and CDR2 SQIVND (reference sequence). CDR3 length equals 14 residues. The CDR3 spells CASSILGATYEQYF. In nucleotides, the CDR3 is TGTGCCAGTAGTATATTAGGGGCTACCTACGAGCAGTACTTC.

As regards this clone: The same CDR3 is also encoded by other DNA sequences in this sample. The rearrangement joins TRBV27 to TRBJ1-2; 7 bases match TRBD1. The CDR3 has 13 residues. The junction had 2 bases not matched to a gene; V was cut back by 3 bases and J by 4 bases. Germline CDR1 is MNHEY and CDR2 is SMNVEV (reference sequence). CDR3 residues: CASSFAGGYGYTF. The CDR3 DNA reads as TGTGCCAGCAGTTTTGCAGGGGGCTATGGCTACACCTTC.

The V call is TRBV2, the J call TRBJ2-4, with 7 bases fitting TRBD1. This CDR3 is built from 15 residues. V trimming: 10 bases; J trimming: 0 bases; junction bases outside the gene matches: 9. Germline V gives CDR1 SNHLY, CDR2 FYNNEI. CDR3 sequence (DNA): TGTGCCACCCTCGGAAGGGGGCTAGCCAAAAACATTCAGTACTTC. Its translation: CATLGRGLAKNIQYF.

This chain joins TRBV18 and TRBJ1-1; 7 nucleotides align to TRBD1. Germline loops: CDR1 KGHSH, CDR2 LQKENI. J gave up 7 bases and V 6 bases, and 8 bases lay outside the gene matches. CDR3 length: 13 residues. The CDR3 is CASSRGQGGEAFF. In nucleotides, the CDR3 is TGTGCCAGCTCTAGAGGGCAGGGGGGTGAAGCTTTCTTT.

This rearrangement joins TRBV30 to TRBJ2-5, with 10 positions matching TRBD2. Trimming removed 2 bases from V and 5 bases from J; junction bases left unmatched: 5. This CDR3 is 14 amino acids long. Germline loops: CDR1 GTSNPN, CDR2 SVGIG (reference sequence). Here the CDR3 DNA reads TGTGCCTGGAGTTGGGGACTAGCGTCGGAGACCCAGTACTTC. Its translation is CAWSWGLASETQYF.

The genes are TRBV28 and TRBJ2-1, with TRBD2 matching over 9 bases. The CDR3 is made up of 15 amino acids. Germline values: CDR1 MDHEN, CDR2 SYDVKM. J gave up 8 bases and V 5 bases, and 10 bases lay outside the gene matches. In DNA form, the CDR3 reads TGTGCCAGCAGTCCTCCGGGGACTAGCTTCCATGAGCAGTTCTTC. Translation gives CASSPPGTSFHEQFF. The complete variable domain, with remaining parts taken from reference TRBV28 and TRBJ2-1, reads DVKVTQSSRYLVKRTGEKVFLECVQDMDHENMFWYRQDPGLGLRLIYFSYDVKMKEKGDIPEGYSVSREKKERFSLILESASTNQTSMYLCASSPPGTSFHEQFFGPGTRLTVL.

The gene calls are TRBV30 and TRBJ2-6; 11 bases are shared with TRBD2. The CDR3 contains 21 residues. J gave up 0 bases and V 5 bases, and 18 bases lay outside the gene matches. CDR1 is GTSNPN and CDR2 is SVGIG in the germline V gene (reference sequence). The CDR3 DNA reads TGTGCCTGGCCCCCCGGGACTAGCGGTCTACGCCGCCACTCTGGGGCCAACGTCCTGACTTTC. Amino acids: CAWPPGTSGLRRHSGANVLTF.

The genes are TRBV9 and TRBJ1-2, with 9 bases aligning to TRBD1. Germline V gene data show CDR1 as SGDLS and CDR2 as YYNGEE. The CDR3 loop spans 19 amino acids. J lost 0 bases, V lost 3 bases, and 15 bases had no gene match. In nucleotides, the CDR3 is TGTGCCAGCAGCGCGCTACCCAGACCGACAGGGGGTCCTAACTATGGCTACACCTTC. Protein: CASSALPRPTGGPNYGYTF. The whole variable domain, remainder taken from reference TRBV9 and TRBJ1-2, is DSGVTQTPKHLITATGQRVTLRCSPRSGDLSVYWYQQSLDQGLQFLIQYYNGEERAKGNILERFSAQQFPDLHSELNLSSLELGDSALYFCASSALPRPTGGPNYGYTFGSGTRLTVV.

The gene calls are TRBV19 and TRBJ2-2; D may be TRBD1 (5 bases). Between the trimmed V and J ends, which lost 6 bases and 5 bases, there was a span of 13 bases. Germline CDR1 and CDR2: LNHDA and SQIVND (reference sequence). The CDR3 covers 14 residues. This CDR3 is CASRPQGFTGELFF. The CDR3 DNA sequence: TGTGCCAGTAGGCCTCAGGGATTTACCGGGGAGCTGTTTTTT.

The gene calls are TRBV15 and TRBJ2-2; 15 bases match TRBD2. The germline V gene has CDR1 LNHNV and CDR2 YYDKDF (reference sequence). The ends lost 1 base at V and 0 bases at J; junction bases unmatched: 3. The length of the CDR3 is 19 residues. For the CDR3, the DNA is TGTGCCACCAGCAGAGGGGGACTAGCGGGGGGCGCGAACACCGGGGAGCTGTTTTTT. It specifies CATSRGGLAGGANTGELFF. Supplemented by reference TRBV15 and TRBJ2-2, the full variable domain reads DAMVIQNPRYQVTQFGKPVTLSCSQTLNHNVMYWYQQKSSQAPKLLFHYYDKDFNNEADTPDNFQSRRPNTSFCFLDIRSPGLGDTAMYLCATSRGGLAGGANTGELFFGEGSRLTVL.

V gene TRBV6-5 combines with J gene TRBJ1-5; maybe TRBD1 (6 bases). Deletions cut 6 bases from V and 4 bases from J, with 13 bases between. Per germline, CDR1 MNHEY and CDR2 SVGAGI. This CDR3 spans 14 amino acids. Written as DNA, the CDR3 is TGTGCCAGCAGGCCCAACAGGGAAAATCAGCCCCAGCATTTT. It is translated as CASRPNRENQPQHF.

V and J are TRBV4-1 and TRBJ1-4, with 11 bases aligning to TRBD1. Germline V gene sequence: CDR1 MGHRA, CDR2 YSYEKL. CDR3 size: 15 residues. Trimming removed 1 base from V and 8 bases from J; junction bases left unmatched: 3. CDR3: CASSQGGTGGEKLFF. The CDR3 region has the DNA TGCGCCAGCAGCCAAGGAGGGACAGGGGGAGAAAAACTGTTTTTT.